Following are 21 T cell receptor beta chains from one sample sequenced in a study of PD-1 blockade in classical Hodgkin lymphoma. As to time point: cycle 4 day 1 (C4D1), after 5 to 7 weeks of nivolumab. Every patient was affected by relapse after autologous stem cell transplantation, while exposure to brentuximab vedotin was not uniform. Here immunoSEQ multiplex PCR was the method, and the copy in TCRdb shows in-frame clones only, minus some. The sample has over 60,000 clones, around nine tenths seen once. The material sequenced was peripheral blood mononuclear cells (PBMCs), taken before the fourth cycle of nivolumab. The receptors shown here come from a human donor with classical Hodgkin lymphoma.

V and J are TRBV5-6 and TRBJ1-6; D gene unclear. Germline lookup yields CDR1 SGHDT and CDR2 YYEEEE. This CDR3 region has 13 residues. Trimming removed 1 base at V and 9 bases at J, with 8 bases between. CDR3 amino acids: CASSLREGSPLHF. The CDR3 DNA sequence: TGTGCCAGCAGCTTGCGGGAGGGTTCACCCCTCCACTTT.

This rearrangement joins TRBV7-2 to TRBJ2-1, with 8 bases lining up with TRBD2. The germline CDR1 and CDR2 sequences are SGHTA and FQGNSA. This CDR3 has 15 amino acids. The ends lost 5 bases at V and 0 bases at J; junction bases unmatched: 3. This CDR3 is CASSPSGGSYNEQFF. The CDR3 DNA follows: TGTGCCAGCAGCCCCAGCGGGGGCTCCTACAATGAGCAGTTCTTC.

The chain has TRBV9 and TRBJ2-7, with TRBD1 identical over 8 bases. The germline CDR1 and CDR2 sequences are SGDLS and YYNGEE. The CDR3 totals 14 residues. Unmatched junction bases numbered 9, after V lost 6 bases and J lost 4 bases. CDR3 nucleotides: TGTGCCAGCAACTCCGGGACAGGCCCTTACGAGCAGTACTTC. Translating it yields CASNSGTGPYEQYF.

DNA of the CDR3: TGTGCCAGCAGCGCCCGGACAGGGAGAGAAGAGACCCAGTACTTC. This translates into CASSARTGREETQYF. V is TRBV13 and J is TRBJ2-5; 8 positions match TRBD1. Looked up from germline, CDR1 is PRHDT and CDR2 is FYEKMQ (reference sequence). V shed 5 bases and J 3 bases; nucleotides not matched to a gene: 8. This CDR3 comprises 15 residues.

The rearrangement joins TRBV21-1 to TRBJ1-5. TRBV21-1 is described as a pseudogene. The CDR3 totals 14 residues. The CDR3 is CASRIAEPRQPQHF. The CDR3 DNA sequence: TGTGCCAGCAGGATCGCAGAGCCCAGACAGCCCCAGCATTTT.

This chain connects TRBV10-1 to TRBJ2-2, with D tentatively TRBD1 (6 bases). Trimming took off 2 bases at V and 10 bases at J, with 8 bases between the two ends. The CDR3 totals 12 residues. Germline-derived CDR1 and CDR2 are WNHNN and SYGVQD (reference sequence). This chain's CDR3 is CASSEGGVELFF. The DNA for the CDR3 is TGCGCCAGCAGTGAGGGGGGCGTGGAGCTGTTTTTT.

This chain's CDR3 is CASSSSGYNQPQHF. The CDR3 DNA follows: TGTGCCAGCAGTTCCTCAGGGTACAATCAGCCCCAGCATTTT. The gene calls are TRBV27 and TRBJ1-5, with D possibly matching TRBD1 (5 bases). Germline-derived CDR1 and CDR2 are MNHEY and SMNVEV (reference sequence). The CDR3 length is 14 residues. V was shortened by 4 bases and J by 3 bases, with 10 bases between the two germline ends.

Here the CDR3 reads CASSAGEKLFF. The CDR3 nucleotides are TGTGCCAGCAGCGCTGGGGAAAAACTGTTTTTT. The V call is TRBV28, the J call TRBJ1-4; no reliable D call. Germline values: CDR1 MDHEN, CDR2 SYDVKM. The CDR3 sequence is 11 residues long. V lost 6 bases and J lost 8, with 7 bases in between.

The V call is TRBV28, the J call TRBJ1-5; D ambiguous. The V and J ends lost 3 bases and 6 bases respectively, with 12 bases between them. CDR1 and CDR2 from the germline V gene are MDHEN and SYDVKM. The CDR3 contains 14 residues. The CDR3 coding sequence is TGTGCCAGCAGTTTCGGAGGGCGAGGTCAGCCCCAGCATTTT. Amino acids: CASSFGGRGQPQHF.

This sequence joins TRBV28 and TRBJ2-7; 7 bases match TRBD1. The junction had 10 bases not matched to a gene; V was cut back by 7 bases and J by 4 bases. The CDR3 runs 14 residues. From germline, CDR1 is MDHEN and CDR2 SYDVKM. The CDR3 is CASIRGGTAYEQYF. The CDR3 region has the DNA TGTGCCAGCATCAGGGGTGGGACAGCATACGAGCAGTACTTC.

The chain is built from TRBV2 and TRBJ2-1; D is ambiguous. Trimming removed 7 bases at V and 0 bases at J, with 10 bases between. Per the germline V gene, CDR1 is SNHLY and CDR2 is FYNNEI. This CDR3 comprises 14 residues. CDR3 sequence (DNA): TGTGCCAGCAAACAGAGAAGCTCCTACAATGAGCAGTTCTTC. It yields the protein CASKQRSSYNEQFF.

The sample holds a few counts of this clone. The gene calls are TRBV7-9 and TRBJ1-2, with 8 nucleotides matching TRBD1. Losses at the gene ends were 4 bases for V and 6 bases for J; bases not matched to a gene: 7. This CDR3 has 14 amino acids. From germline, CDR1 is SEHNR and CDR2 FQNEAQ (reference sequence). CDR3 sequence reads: CASSSRDRPNGYTF. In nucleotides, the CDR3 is TGTGCCAGCAGCTCCCGGGACAGGCCGAATGGCTACACCTTC.

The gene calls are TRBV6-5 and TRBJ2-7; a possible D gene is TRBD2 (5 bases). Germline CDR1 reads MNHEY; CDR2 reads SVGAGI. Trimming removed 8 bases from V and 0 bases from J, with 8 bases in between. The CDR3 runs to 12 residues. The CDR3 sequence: CASAGNSYEQYF. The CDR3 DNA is TGTGCCAGCGCCGGGAACTCCTACGAGCAGTACTTC.

The DNA for the CDR3 is TGTGCCAGCATTGGCAGTAGTATCTATGGCTACACCTTC. Translation: CASIGSSIYGYTF. The rearrangement joins TRBV6-1 to TRBJ1-2; unclear D gene. CDR1 and CDR2 from the germline V gene are MNHNS and SASEGT. V was pared by 7 bases and J by 4 bases, with 13 bases between. This CDR3 is 13 amino acids long.

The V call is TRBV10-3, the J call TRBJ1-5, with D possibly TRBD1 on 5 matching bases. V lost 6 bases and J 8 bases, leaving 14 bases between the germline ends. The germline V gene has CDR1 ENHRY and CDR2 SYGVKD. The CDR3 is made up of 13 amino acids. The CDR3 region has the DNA TGTGCCATCAGCCCCGGGACGGCGGAGCCCCAGCATTTT. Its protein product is CAISPGTAEPQHF.

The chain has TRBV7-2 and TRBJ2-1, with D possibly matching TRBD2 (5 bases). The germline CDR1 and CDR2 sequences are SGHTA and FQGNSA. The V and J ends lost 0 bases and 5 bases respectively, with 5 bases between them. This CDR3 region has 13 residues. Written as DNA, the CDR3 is TGTGCCAGCAGCTTAGCCGGGGACAATGAGCAGTTCTTC. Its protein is CASSLAGDNEQFF.

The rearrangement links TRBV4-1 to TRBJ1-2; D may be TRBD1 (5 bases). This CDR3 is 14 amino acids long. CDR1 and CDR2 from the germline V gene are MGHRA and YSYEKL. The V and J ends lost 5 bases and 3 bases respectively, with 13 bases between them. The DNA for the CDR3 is TGCGCCAGCAGCGCGACAGCTTCCGACTATGGCTACACCTTC. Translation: CASSATASDYGYTF.

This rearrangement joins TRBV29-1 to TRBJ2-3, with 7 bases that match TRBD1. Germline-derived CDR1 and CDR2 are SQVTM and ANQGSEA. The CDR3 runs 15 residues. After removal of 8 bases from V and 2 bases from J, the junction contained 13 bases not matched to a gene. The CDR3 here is CSPRLRGHPTDTQYF. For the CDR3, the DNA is TGCAGCCCACGATTAAGGGGGCACCCCACAGATACGCAGTATTTT.

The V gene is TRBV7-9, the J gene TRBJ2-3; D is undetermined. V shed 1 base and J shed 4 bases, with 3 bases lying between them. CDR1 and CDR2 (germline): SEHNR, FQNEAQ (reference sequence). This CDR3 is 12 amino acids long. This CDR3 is CASSLGADTQYF. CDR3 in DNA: TGTGCCAGCAGCTTAGGTGCAGATACGCAGTATTTT.

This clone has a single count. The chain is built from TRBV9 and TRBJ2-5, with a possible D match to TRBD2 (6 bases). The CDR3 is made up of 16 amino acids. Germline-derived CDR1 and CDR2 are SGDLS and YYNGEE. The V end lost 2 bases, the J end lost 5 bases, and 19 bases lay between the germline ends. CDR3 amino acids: CASSVFQGGPRETQYF. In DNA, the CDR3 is TGTGCCAGCAGCGTCTTTCAAGGAGGGCCTCGGGAGACCCAGTACTTC. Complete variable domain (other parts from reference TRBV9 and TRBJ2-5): DSGVTQTPKHLITATGQRVTLRCSPRSGDLSVYWYQQSLDQGLQFLIQYYNGEERAKGNILERFSAQQFPDLHSELNLSSLELGDSALYFCASSVFQGGPRETQYFGPGTRLLVL.

The CDR3 DNA reads TGTGCCAGCAGCTCCGCCCAAGTACTAGCGGGGGCGAACACCGGGGAGCTGTTTTTT. Translation: CASSSAQVLAGANTGELFF. This chain uses TRBV11-2 with TRBJ2-2; 11 bases match TRBD2. Germline V gives CDR1 SGHAT, CDR2 FQNNGV. CDR3 length: 19 amino acids. The V and J ends lost 4 bases and 0 bases, in that order; junction bases with no gene match: 10.